This entry concerns a single TCR beta chain. Its antigen remains unidentified. Only in-frame clones appear in the TCRdb table, and some are missing; sequencing was by immunoSEQ multiplex PCR. Among 94,000 or so clones, roughly 80% were seen once, and the ten largest hold about 6%. The V end was cut by 6 bases, the J end by 2 bases, with 8 bases between. This CDR3 region has 13 residues. Germline V lookup: CDR1 MNHEY, CDR2 SVGAGI. The data are from a study of OX40 agonist ivuxolimab in advanced cancers. Study context: Among those enrolled, mean age was roughly 62 years (range about 23 to 79) and 75% to 85% were male.

Study results and caveats: CD8+ T cells showed, on average, more clonal expansion than CD4+ cells.

The rearrangement joins TRBV6-5 to TRBJ1-3; no definite D call. The receptor comes from an adult with an advanced solid tumor such as melanoma, head and neck, liver or kidney cancer. The sample in question was CD4+ or CD8+ T cells sorted from blood, obtained in a trial of the OX40 agonist ivuxolimab. CDR3 DNA: TGTGCCAGCAGAAGGGATCCTGGAAACACCATATATTTT. It encodes CASRRDPGNTIYF.